This T cell receptor beta chain appears in the sequencing data of a study of T cell responses to AZD1222 COVID-19 vaccine. CDR1 and CDR2 (germline): SGHAT, FQNNGV. With 4 bases clipped from V and 5 bases from J, the junction kept 8 bases outside the gene matches. CDR3 size: 16 residues. Method: immunoSEQ multiplex PCR; TCRdb's copy keeps in-frame clones and lacks some. The table has about 140,000 clones, around 93% seen once. This chain connects TRBV11-2 to TRBJ2-1; 10 bases are shared with TRBD2. The TCR sequence derives from an adult who received the AZD1222 COVID-19 vaccine. The source material was peripheral blood, sampled 28 days after the second AZD1222 dose. CDR3 region: CASSSTLAGVDNEQFF. Written as DNA, the CDR3 is TGTGCCAGCAGCTCAACCCTAGCGGGAGTAGACAATGAGCAGTTCTTC.